Given below is one T cell receptor (beta chain) in context. What it recognizes is unknown. The CDR3 runs to 15 residues. Germline values: CDR1 SGHRS, CDR2 YFSETQ. V was cut by 9 bases and J by 1 base, with 19 bases left in between. The source of the sample is a study of blood T cells in healthy people across ages. General observations from the study: Those diversity estimates obtained from one million T cells were thought to be underestimates. Getting older went along with TCR beta diversity per million T cells dropping roughly linearly. PBMCs that were unsorted prevented a conclusive naive versus antigen-experienced comparison.

Whenever a sample was processed, at least 6 million PBMCs were isolated. A second PCR of roughly 7 to 11 cycles used a sample-barcoded 5' primer and a J-beta primer mix. TCRdb passed the 5' RACE reads through MiXCR, listing each CDR3 protein once. The table records 790,000 or so distinct CDR3 sequences, around 50% of them present only once. The rearrangement joins TRBV5-1 to TRBJ1-1, with D perhaps TRBD1 (6 bases). The source of this sequence is a man in his forties in good health. The sequenced sample was blood. CDR3 in amino acids: CATTLGQGQNTEAFF. The CDR3, as DNA: TGCGCCACTACGCTAGGGCAGGGGCAGAACACTGAAGCTTTCTTT. The full variable domain, its missing parts supplied by reference TRBV5-1 and TRBJ1-1, is KAGVTQTPRYLIKTRGQQVTLSCSPISGHRSVSWYQQTPGQGLQFLFEYFSETQRNKGNFPGRFSGRQFSNSRSEMNVSTLELGDSALYLCATTLGQGQNTEAFFGQGTRLTVV.